The next 5 T cell receptor beta chains were all read from a single sample in a study of T-cell reconstitution after alpha-beta-depleted transplantation in children (dated by TCRdb to between 2015 and 2016). According to the study, the label for this sample's treatment or condition signals: allogeneic hematopoietic cell transplantation with graft depleted of TCRalphabeta T cells and CD19 B cells. Library creation used PCR. The reads were generated on an Illumina HiSeq 2500. Molecular barcoding was employed in the preparation of TCR libraries, with unique molecular identifiers being used to normalize TCRbeta repertoire quantification. The public reads were reanalyzed by TCRdb: fastp trimming at Q25, MiXCR alignment, in-frame beta chains only. Rows with one shared CDR3 protein collapse into an entry with the most common genes and DNA. This sample lists roughly 280,000 distinct CDR3 sequences; roughly 11% were detected once. Clones ranked in the top ten supply around a quarter of the sample.

The sample was peripheral blood, taken 180 days after TCRalphabeta/CD19-depleted stem cell transplant. All receptors come from a male patient under 10 years old who had a stem cell transplant for chronic granulomatous disease, so the T cells may come from the graft donor.

The sample holds many counts of this clonotype. In nucleotides, the CDR3 is TGTGCCAGCAGTCGGGACAGGGGGAGCTATGGCTACACCTTC. Translating it yields CASSRDRGSYGYTF. The genes are TRBV7-9 and TRBJ1-2; TRBD1 agrees at 11 bases. This CDR3 comprises 14 residues. Germline values: CDR1 SEHNR, CDR2 FQNEAQ (reference sequence). V was pared by 6 bases and J by 4 bases, with 4 bases of the junction left unmatched.

This clonotype was seen many times. The V gene is TRBV3-1, the J gene TRBJ2-6; 11 nucleotides line up with TRBD2. Looked up from germline, CDR1 is LGHDT and CDR2 is YNNKEL (reference sequence). The CDR3 runs 18 residues. J gave up 0 bases and V 2 bases, and 3 bases lay outside the gene matches. Written as DNA, the CDR3 is TGTGCCAGCAGCCAACGACTAGCGGGGATCTCTGGGGCCAACGTCCTGACTTTC. Translating gives CASSQRLAGISGANVLTF.

The table lists this clonotype with many counts. J is TRBJ2-3 and V is TRBV20-1; 8 nucleotides match TRBD2. CDR1 and CDR2 (germline): DFQATT, SNEGSKA (reference sequence). This CDR3 comprises 15 residues. The V gene end was trimmed by 5 bases and the J gene end by 2 bases; junction bases not matched to a gene: 9. The CDR3 bases are TGCAGTGCTGTCGGCCGGCGGGAGGCCACAGATACGCAGTATTTT. Translated, it gives CSAVGRREATDTQYF.

Many counts were recorded for this clonotype. CDR3 protein: CSISGGPGANVLTF. DNA for the CDR3: TGCAGCATCAGTGGGGGGCCTGGGGCCAACGTCCTGACTTTC. The rearrangement joins TRBV29-1 to TRBJ2-6; D may correspond to TRBD1 or TRBD2 (6 bases each). CDR1 is SQVTM, CDR2 ANQGSEA, per germline. The germline V and J ends were trimmed by 8 bases and 2 bases, with 13 bases remaining between them. The CDR3 consists of 14 residues. The variable domain in full, completed from reference TRBV29-1 and TRBJ2-6, reads SAVISQKPSRDICQRGTSLTIQCQVDSQVTMMFWYRQQPGQSLTLIATANQGSEATYESGFVIDKFPISRPNLTFSTLTVSNMSPEDSSIYLCSISGGPGANVLTFGAGSRLTVL.

This clonotype showed up many times. The chain uses TRBV12-3 or TRBV12-4 and TRBJ2-2, with 8 bases aligning to TRBD1. The CDR3 is 16 amino acids. The J segment lost 2 bases and the V segment lost 6 bases, leaving 8 bases of the junction unmatched. DNA of the CDR3: TGTGCCAGCAGCCCACAGGGGGACCCCAACACCGGGGAGCTGTTTTTT. It specifies CASSPQGDPNTGELFF.